This entry concerns a single TCR beta chain. Its antigen remains unidentified. The CDR3 loop spans 12 amino acids. Germline V CDR1 and CDR2: LGHNA, YNFKEQ. The V end was cut by 0 bases, the J end by 12 bases, with 9 bases between. These data come from a study of shared clonotypes between healthy human individuals. Study-wide findings and caveats: The sampled material consisted only of blood, and tissue repertoires are likely to differ. Represented genetic and exposure-history diversity was restricted by having few donors.

Around 30,000 T cell genomes, or 250 to 300 ng DNA, went into replicate PCRs of unsorted PBMC. On ten immunoSEQ deep assay plates, unsorted PBMC DNA was sequenced. Produced via immunoSEQ multiplex PCR; TCRdb's table is partial and in-frame only. The table records more than 400,000 clones, approximately 78% of them present only once. The receptor was isolated from a woman in her thirties or forties in good health. Some clones in this sample may be carry-over from other donors' samples. The V and J genes are TRBV4-2 and TRBJ2-1, with D possibly matching TRBD2 (5 bases). Sequencing input: PBMCs. The CDR3 reads CASSQEESGQFF. The CDR3 bases are TGTGCCAGCAGCCAAGAGGAAAGCGGGCAGTTCTTC.